Sequencing of this TCR beta chain was carried out in a study of tumor-infiltrating lymphocytes in localized non-small cell lung cancer. Sequencing was performed with immunoSEQ multiplex PCR; in TCRdb, only in-frame clones are kept and a portion is missing. The sample has about 13,000 clones; approximately 85% are singletons. As to this clone: Its antigen is undetermined.

Study-wide results and limits: Different pieces of the same tissue went to different assays, confounding technical variation with intratumor heterogeneity. Tumor T-cell fraction from TCR sequencing was not associated with recurrence-free survival (p = 0.61).

CDR1 and CDR2 from the germline V gene are MGHRA and YSYEKL. This CDR3 region has 16 residues. The trim removed 0 bases at V and 13 bases at J, leaving 13 bases unmatched. The J gene is TRBJ1-4, the V gene TRBV4-1, with 8 bases identical to TRBD1. This TCR derives from a human donor with non-small cell lung cancer. The specimen was lung tumor tissue. The CDR3 sequence is CASSQEGQALGVGLFF. The CDR3 region has the DNA TGCGCCAGCAGCCAAGAGGGACAGGCCCTAGGAGTGGGACTGTTTTTT.